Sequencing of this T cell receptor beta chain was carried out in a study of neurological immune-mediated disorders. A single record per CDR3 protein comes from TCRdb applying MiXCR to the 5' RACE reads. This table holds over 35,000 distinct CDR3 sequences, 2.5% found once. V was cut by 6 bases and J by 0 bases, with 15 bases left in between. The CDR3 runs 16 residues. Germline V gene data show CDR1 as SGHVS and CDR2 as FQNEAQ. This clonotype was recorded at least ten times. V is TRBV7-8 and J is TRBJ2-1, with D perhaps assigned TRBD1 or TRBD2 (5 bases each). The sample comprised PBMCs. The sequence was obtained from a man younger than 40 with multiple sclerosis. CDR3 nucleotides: TGTGCCAGCAGGGGGGAGTCCTTGGGCTCCTACAATGAGCAGTTCTTC. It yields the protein CASRGESLGSYNEQFF.